This TCR beta chain comes out of a study of blood T cells in healthy people across ages. Note on this clonotype: Sequence at one end of the junction differs from germline and may be a read error.

Combining a sample-barcoded 5' primer with a J-beta primer mix, a second PCR ran for roughly 7 to 12 cycles. All cDNA molecules were each tagged by a template-switch adaptor with 12 random nucleotides. Using its own MiXCR run on the 5' RACE reads, TCRdb lists one record per CDR3 protein. The sample lists about 1.5 million distinct CDR3 sequences; roughly 43% were seen once. There are 15 residues in the CDR3. The germline gives CDR1 MNHNS, CDR2 SASEGT. Those donating, healthy Caucasian individuals from Russia, were aged roughly 6 to 90. The sequence derives from a young woman in good health. The J gene is TRBJ2-3, the V gene TRBV6-1, with D perhaps TRBD1 or TRBD2 (5 bases each). Sequenced sample: blood. CDR3 in amino acids: CARSERRGPADTQYF. The CDR3 DNA reads TGTGCCCGCAGTGAACGTCGGGGACCGGCAGATACGCAGTATTTT.